Sequencing of this TCR beta chain was carried out in a study of T cell repertoires in cytomegalovirus infection. Study-level background: Use of recently identified HLA-C-restricted and well-studied HLA-B-restricted CMV epitopes was part of the study. Public TCR beta signature analysis indicated the presence of both CMV infection and matching HLA type. Study outcomes and limitations: Identification of carriers of CMV plus the relevant HLA was performed using cumulative public TCR beta family frequency. The ex vivo response was dominated by HLA-C-restricted CMV-specific TCR beta clonotypes.

V trimming: 5 bases; J trimming: 7 bases; junction bases outside the gene matches: 5. CDR1 is MNHEY and CDR2 is SVGAGI in the germline V gene. CDR3 length equals 13 residues. Concerning this clonotype: What it binds is unknown.

TCRdb re-called the reads with MiXCR, one entry per CDR3 protein. The sample has about 89,000 distinct CDR3 sequences, 25% to 30% seen once. The specimen comprised CD8+ T cells from cultured PBMCs, sampled from culture after CMV antigen stimulation. The rearrangement joins TRBV6-5 to TRBJ1-2; the match to TRBD1 covers 9 bases. The sequence was collected from a human donor in good health (CMV status not recorded). Some clones in this sample may be carry-over from other donors' samples. CDR3 nucleotides: TGTGCCAGCAGTGCACAGGGGGCTCTTGGCTACACCTTC. Translating gives CASSAQGALGYTF.